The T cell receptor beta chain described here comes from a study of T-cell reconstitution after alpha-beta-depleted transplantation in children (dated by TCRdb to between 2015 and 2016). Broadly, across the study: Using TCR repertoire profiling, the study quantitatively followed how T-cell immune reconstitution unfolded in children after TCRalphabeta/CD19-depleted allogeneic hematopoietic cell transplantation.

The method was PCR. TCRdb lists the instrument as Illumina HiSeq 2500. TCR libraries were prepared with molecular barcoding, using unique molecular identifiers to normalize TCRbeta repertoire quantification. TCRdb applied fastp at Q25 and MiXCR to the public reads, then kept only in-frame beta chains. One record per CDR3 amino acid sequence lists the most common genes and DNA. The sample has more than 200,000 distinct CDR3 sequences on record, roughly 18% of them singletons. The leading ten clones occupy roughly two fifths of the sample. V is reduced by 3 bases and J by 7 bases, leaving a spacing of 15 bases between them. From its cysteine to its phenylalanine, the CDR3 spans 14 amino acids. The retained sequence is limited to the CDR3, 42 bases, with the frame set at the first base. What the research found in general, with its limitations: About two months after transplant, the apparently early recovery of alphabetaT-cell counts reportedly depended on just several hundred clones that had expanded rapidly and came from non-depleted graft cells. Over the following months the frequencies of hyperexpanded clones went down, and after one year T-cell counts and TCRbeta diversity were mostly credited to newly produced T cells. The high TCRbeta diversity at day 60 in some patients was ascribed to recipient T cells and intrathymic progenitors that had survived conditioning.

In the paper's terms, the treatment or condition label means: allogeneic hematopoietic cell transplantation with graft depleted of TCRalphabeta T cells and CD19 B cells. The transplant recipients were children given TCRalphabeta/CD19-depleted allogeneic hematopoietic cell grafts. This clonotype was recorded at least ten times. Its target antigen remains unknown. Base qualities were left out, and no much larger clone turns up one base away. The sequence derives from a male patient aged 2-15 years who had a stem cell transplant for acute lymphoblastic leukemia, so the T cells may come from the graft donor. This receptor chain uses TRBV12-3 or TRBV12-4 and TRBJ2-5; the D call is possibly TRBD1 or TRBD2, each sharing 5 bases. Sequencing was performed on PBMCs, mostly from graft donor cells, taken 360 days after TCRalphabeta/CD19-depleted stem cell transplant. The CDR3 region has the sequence CASSFATTGATQYF. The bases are TGTGCCAGCAGTTTTGCCACAACCGGGGCGACCCAGTACTTC.